This TCR beta chain was obtained from a study of neoadjuvant anti-PD-1 for oral cavity cancer. Indicated time point: after neoadjuvant nivolumab, at surgical resection. Libraries were prepared by immunoSEQ multiplex PCR; TCRdb keeps only in-frame clonotypes and omits some of them. This sample has tens of thousands of clones, with 70% to 90% found just once. Germline V lookup: CDR1 ENHRY, CDR2 SYGVKD. CDR3 length: 16 amino acids. V was cut by 0 bases and J by 0 bases, with 9 bases left in between. The sample was PBMCs, taken after nivolumab (anti-PD-1) treatment. This TCR came from a person aged 35 to 85 with oral cavity squamous cell carcinoma. The chain combines TRBV10-3 with TRBJ2-1, with D uncertain. The CDR3 loop is CAISESNRLSYNEQFF. In nucleotides, the CDR3 is TGTGCCATCAGTGAGTCGAATCGACTCTCCTACAATGAGCAGTTCTTC.